One and the same sample provided the 22 T cell receptor beta chains below, sequenced in a study of T-cell reconstitution after alpha-beta-depleted transplantation in children. Unique molecular identifiers were built into the TCRbeta library. TCRdb passed the PCR reads through MiXCR, listing each CDR3 protein once. Here the sample spans 300,000 to 400,000 distinct CDR3 sequences, about 16% being singletons. Specimen: PBMCs, mostly from graft donor cells, collected 360 days after TCRalphabeta/CD19-depleted stem cell transplant. Receptors originate from a male patient between 2 and 15 years old who had a stem cell transplant for acute lymphoblastic leukemia, so the T cells may come from the graft donor.

This clonotype has a handful of counts. The chain couples TRBV28 to TRBJ2-7, with TRBD2 identical over 12 bases. CDR3 length equals 17 residues. Trimming at V came to 4 bases and at J to 3 bases, leaving 10 bases not matched to a gene. The germline V gene has CDR1 MDHEN and CDR2 SYDVKM. CDR3 DNA: TGTGCCAGCAGTTCCATATATCGGACTAGCGGGAACTACGAGCAGTACTTC. Residues: CASSSIYRTSGNYEQYF.

The chain has TRBV11-2 and TRBJ2-7, with D maybe TRBD1 (6 bases). V was clipped by 3 bases and J by 6 bases, with 18 bases between them. The germline V gene encodes CDR1 SGHAT and CDR2 FQNNGV. The CDR3 is made up of 15 amino acids. The DNA for the CDR3 is TGTGCCAGCAGCTTCTGGGGGCAGGGGCCCGTCGAGCAGTACTTC. It encodes CASSFWGQGPVEQYF.

The chain links TRBV12-5 to TRBJ2-1; 12 positions agree with TRBD2. Germline CDR1 LGHNT, CDR2 FRNRAP. The CDR3 is 16 residues long. After removal of 2 bases from V and 8 bases from J, the junction contained 7 bases not matched to a gene. CDR3 loop: CASGLTTSGRPDEQFF. The CDR3 DNA reads TGTGCTAGTGGTTTGACGACTAGCGGGAGACCCGATGAGCAGTTCTTC.

J is TRBJ2-3 and V is TRBV6-2 or TRBV6-3, with D uncertain. The CDR3 length is 14 residues. Germline assignment: CDR1 MNHEY and CDR2 SVGEGT. V was clipped by 6 bases and J by 6 bases, with 16 bases between them. CDR3 loop: CASRFRYSPDTQYF. DNA of the CDR3: TGTGCCAGCAGATTTAGGTACTCGCCCGATACGCAGTATTTT.

This clonotype was observed at least ten times. The chain couples TRBV24-1 to TRBJ2-3; no firm D call. CDR1 and CDR2 (germline): KGHDR, SFDVKD. The V gene lost 1 base and the J gene lost 4 bases, with 5 bases spanning the gap. This CDR3 contains 13 residues. The CDR3 sequence: CATSDFRPDTQYF. DNA for the CDR3: TGTGCCACCAGTGATTTCCGCCCAGATACGCAGTATTTT.

This clonotype has a handful of counts. This chain uses TRBV5-1 with TRBJ2-5; D call uncertain. The CDR3 loop spans 15 amino acids. Germline loops: CDR1 SGHRS, CDR2 YFSETQ. V gave up 0 bases and J gave up 2 bases, with 11 bases separating them. CDR3 residues: CASSLAPGPQETQYF. CDR3 in DNA: TGCGCCAGCAGCTTGGCTCCCGGGCCGCAAGAGACCCAGTACTTC.

The chain employs TRBV12-3 or TRBV12-4 and TRBJ2-3, with TRBD2 matching over 15 bases. J gave up 11 bases and V 6 bases, and 12 bases lay outside the gene matches. The CDR3 loop spans 16 amino acids. The CDR3 loop is CASSPPGLAGGIVQYF. Written as DNA, the CDR3 is TGTGCCAGCAGCCCACCCGGACTAGCGGGAGGGATCGTGCAGTATTTT.

This clonotype turned up a few times. The chain couples TRBV20-1 to TRBJ2-3, with D perhaps being TRBD1 or TRBD2 (5 bases each). V was pared by 3 bases and J by 2 bases, with 15 bases between. The CDR3 contains 15 residues. CDR1 DFQATT and CDR2 SNEGSKA come from the germline V gene (reference sequence). The CDR3: CSARTPGRTTDTQYF. DNA of the CDR3: TGCAGTGCTAGGACCCCGGGACGGACCACAGATACGCAGTATTTT.

CDR3 loop: CAWKDGRGYEQYF. The CDR3 DNA sequence: TGTGCCTGGAAAGACGGGAGGGGCTACGAGCAGTACTTC. This chain joins TRBV30 and TRBJ2-7, with TRBD2 matching over 8 bases. The CDR3 spans 13 residues. Germline V gene lookup returns CDR1 GTSNPN and CDR2 SVGIG (reference sequence). The ends lost 4 bases at V and 3 bases at J; junction bases unmatched: 5.

This clonotype was recorded at least ten times. The chain has TRBV12-3 or TRBV12-4 and TRBJ1-2; D possibly corresponds to TRBD1 (5 bases). Trimming took off 3 bases at V and 3 bases at J, with 14 bases between the two ends. The CDR3 covers 15 residues. The CDR3 nucleotides read TGTGCCAGCAGTTTGAGGAGACAGCCCCACTATGGCTACACCTTC. Amino acids: CASSLRRQPHYGYTF.

In this sample, this clonotype turned up a few times. V is TRBV25-1 and J is TRBJ2-7; TRBD1 matches at 7 bases. The CDR3 is 16 amino acids. The V and J ends lost 5 bases and 2 bases, in that order; junction bases with no gene match: 12. Germline values: CDR1 MGHDK, CDR2 SYGVNS. This chain's CDR3 is CASSPTATGSTYEQYF. The CDR3 DNA reads as TGTGCCAGCAGTCCAACCGCGACAGGGTCGACCTACGAGCAGTACTTC.

CDR3 amino acids: CASSLLDRGTGNTIYF. The CDR3 nucleotides read TGTGCCAGCAGCTTGTTAGACAGGGGGACTGGAAACACCATATATTTT. V gene TRBV5-6 combines with J gene TRBJ1-3; 9 nucleotides agree with TRBD1. The CDR3 spans 16 residues. The germline CDR1 and CDR2 sequences are SGHDT and YYEEEE. The trim removed 1 base at V and 2 bases at J, leaving 4 bases unmatched.

CDR3: CASRSLRADSSYNEQFF. The DNA for the CDR3 is TGTGCCAGCAGATCCCTTCGAGCGGACTCCTCCTACAATGAGCAGTTCTTC. The rearrangement uses TRBV12-3 or TRBV12-4 and TRBJ2-1; a weak D match, TRBD2 (5 bases). This CDR3 has 17 residues. Trimming removed 6 bases at V and 0 bases at J, with 18 bases between.

This clonotype appeared many times. The chain recombines TRBV4-1 with TRBJ1-1, with D possibly TRBD1 on 5 matching bases. Germline V CDR1 and CDR2: MGHRA, YSYEKL. CDR3 length equals 15 residues. V gave up 0 bases and J gave up 7 bases, with 15 bases separating them. CDR3 sequence (DNA): TGCGCCAGCAGCCAAGATACGCGACAGCATATTGAAGCTTTCTTT. The encoded protein is CASSQDTRQHIEAFF.

The chain links TRBV15 to TRBJ2-3; a weak D match, TRBD2 (6 bases). This CDR3 spans 12 amino acids. V dropped 6 bases and J dropped 6 bases, with 10 bases sitting between them. Looked up from germline, CDR1 is LNHNV and CDR2 is YYDKDF (reference sequence). The CDR3 coding sequence is TGTGCCACCAGTGGGACTTCGGATACGCAGTATTTT. It codes for CATSGTSDTQYF.

CDR3 sequence reads: CASADRGGSPLHF. CDR3 nucleotides: TGTGCCAGTGCTGACAGGGGTGGTTCACCCCTCCACTTT. The chain is built from TRBV19 and TRBJ1-6; 8 bases fit TRBD1. The CDR3 length is 13 residues. V dropped 8 bases and J dropped 9; count of bases not matched to a gene: 6. The germline CDR1 and CDR2 sequences are LNHDA and SQIVND (reference sequence). Combining the CDR3 with reference TRBV19 and TRBJ1-6 gives the whole variable domain DGGITQSPKYLFRKEGQNVTLSCEQNLNHDAMYWYRQDPGQGLRLIYYSQIVNDFQKGDIAEGYSVSREKKESFPLTVTSAQKNPTAFYLCASADRGGSPLHFGNGTRLTVT.

The chain joins TRBV4-2 to TRBJ2-7, with 7 bases identical to TRBD1. Germline values: CDR1 LGHNA, CDR2 YNFKEQ. Losses at the gene ends were 4 bases for V and 2 bases for J; bases not matched to a gene: 8. CDR3 length: 15 amino acids. CDR3 sequence (DNA): TGTGCCAGCAGCCGAGCCCTACAGGGGCCCTACGAGCAGTACTTC. This translates into CASSRALQGPYEQYF.

This clonotype has more than one count but fewer than ten. One base away lies a much larger clone, so this may be a sequencing read error. This chain links TRBV5-1 with TRBJ2-5, with TRBD2 matching over 14 bases. CDR1 SGHRS and CDR2 YFSETQ come from the germline V gene. The CDR3 is made up of 15 amino acids. The V and J ends lost 4 bases and 4 bases, in that order; junction bases with no gene match: 3. The CDR3 sequence: CASSRGLAGVETQYF. The CDR3 DNA sequence: TGCGCCAGCAGCAGGGGACTAGCGGGAGTAGAGACCCAGTACTTC.

This clonotype was observed a few times. V is TRBV4-3 and J is TRBJ2-6; D unresolved. The germline V and J ends were trimmed by 4 bases and 0 bases, with 4 bases remaining between them. CDR1 is LGHNA and CDR2 is YSLEER in the germline V gene. This CDR3 is built from 14 residues. CDR3 coding DNA: TGCGCCAGCAGCCCAATCTCTGGGGCCAACGTCCTGACTTTC. Translation gives CASSPISGANVLTF.

This clonotype has more than one count but fewer than ten. V gene TRBV4-1 combines with J gene TRBJ2-1, with 12 bases matching TRBD2. Germline V gene lookup returns CDR1 MGHRA and CDR2 YSYEKL. Trimming took 1 base from V and 3 from J; bases not matched to a gene: 16. This CDR3 comprises 21 residues. The CDR3 bases are TGCGCCAGCAGCCAAGTCCCCCACCTACGACTAGCGGGAGTCAGCTACAATGAGCAGTTCTTC. This translates into CASSQVPHLRLAGVSYNEQFF.

This chain links TRBV5-1 with TRBJ1-4; 8 bases are a match to TRBD1. This CDR3 has 13 amino acids. Germline V lookup: CDR1 SGHRS, CDR2 YFSETQ. J gave up 8 bases and V 4 bases, and 4 bases lay outside the gene matches. CDR3 nucleotides: TGCGCCAGCAGCGCGGACAGGGCGGAAAAACTGTTTTTT. This codes for CASSADRAEKLFF.

This chain connects TRBV7-8 to TRBJ2-5, with D unclear. The germline V and J ends were trimmed by 5 bases and 5 bases, with 12 bases remaining between them. CDR1 and CDR2 from the germline V gene are SGHVS and FQNEAQ. The CDR3 loop spans 13 amino acids. The CDR3 here is CASSPARAETQYF. The CDR3 DNA sequence: TGTGCCAGCAGCCCCGCTAGGGCGGAGACCCAGTACTTC.